This entry lists 3 T cell receptor beta chains sequenced from one sample in a study of tumor-infiltrating lymphocytes in primary liver carcinoma. Between 20 and 30 mg of unsorted bulk tissue served as the source from which RNA and DNA were co-extracted. From about 530 ng total RNA, TCR beta cDNA was generated with a primer in the constant region. Researchers made the TCR beta libraries by running three nested multiplex PCR rounds with slightly modified ARM-PCR. With TRBV1-TRBV30 forward primers and a C-beta reverse primer, the first two PCR rounds were run for about 10 cycles each. From the multiplex PCR reads, TCRdb called clonotypes with MiXCR, one entry per CDR3 protein. In the table there are approximately 110,000 distinct CDR3 sequences, 60% to 80% of which are singletons. The material sequenced was liver tumor tissue from sampling region 3. Subset of the sample: tumor region T3, left-lateral pole. Source of these receptors: a woman aged 55-69 years with primary liver carcinoma and hepatitis B virus infection.

In its sample, this clonotype was seen many times. This chain connects TRBV5-1 to TRBJ2-5, with D perhaps TRBD2 (6 bases). The CDR3 totals 14 residues. Trimming cost V 3 bases and J 1 base, with 10 bases left between them. CDR1 SGHRS and CDR2 YFSETQ come from the germline V gene. CDR3 sequence: CASSYLGGQETQYF. The CDR3 DNA reads TGCGCCAGCAGCTACCTGGGGGGCCAAGAGACCCAGTACTTC.

This rearrangement joins TRBV28 to TRBJ1-5, with a possible D match to TRBD1 (6 bases). The V gene's germline CDR1 is MDHEN and CDR2 SYDVKM. Trimming took 10 bases from V and 7 from J, leaving 23 bases between them. The CDR3 has 15 amino acids. CDR3 sequence (DNA): TGTGCCAACACCAAAGGACAGACCCAGGGACAGCCCCAGCATTTT. It specifies CANTKGQTQGQPQHF.

The V gene is TRBV4-2, the J gene TRBJ2-5; D remains unclear. Germline CDR1 and CDR2: LGHNA and YNFKEQ. The length of the CDR3 is 16 residues. V lost 0 bases, J lost 5 bases, and 16 bases lay in between. This CDR3 is CASSQDLTSRSETQYF. In nucleotides, the CDR3 is TGTGCCAGCAGCCAAGATTTAACCAGCCGGAGTGAGACCCAGTACTTC.